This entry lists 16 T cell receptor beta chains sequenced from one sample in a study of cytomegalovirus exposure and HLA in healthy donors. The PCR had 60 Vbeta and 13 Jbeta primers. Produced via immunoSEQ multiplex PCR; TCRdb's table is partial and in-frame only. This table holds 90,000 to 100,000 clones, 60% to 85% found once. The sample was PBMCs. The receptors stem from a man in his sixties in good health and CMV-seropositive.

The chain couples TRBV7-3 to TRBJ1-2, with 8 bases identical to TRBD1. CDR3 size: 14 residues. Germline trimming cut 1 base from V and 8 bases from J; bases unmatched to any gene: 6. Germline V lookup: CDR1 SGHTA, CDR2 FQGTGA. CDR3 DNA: TGTGCCAGCAGCTTAAATGGACAGGGCGACGGCTACACCTTC. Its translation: CASSLNGQGDGYTF.

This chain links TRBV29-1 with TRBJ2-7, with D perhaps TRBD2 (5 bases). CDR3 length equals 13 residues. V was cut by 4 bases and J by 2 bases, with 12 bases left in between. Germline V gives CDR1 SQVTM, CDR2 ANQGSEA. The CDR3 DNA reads TGCAGCGTTGTACGAGGGCTGACCTACGAGCAGTACTTC. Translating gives CSVVRGLTYEQYF.

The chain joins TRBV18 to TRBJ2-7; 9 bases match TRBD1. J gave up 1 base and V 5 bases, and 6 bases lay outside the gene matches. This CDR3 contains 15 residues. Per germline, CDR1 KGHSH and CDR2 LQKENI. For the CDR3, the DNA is TGTGCCAGCTCAGGAACCGGGACAGGGTCCTACGAGCAGTACTTC. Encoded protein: CASSGTGTGSYEQYF.

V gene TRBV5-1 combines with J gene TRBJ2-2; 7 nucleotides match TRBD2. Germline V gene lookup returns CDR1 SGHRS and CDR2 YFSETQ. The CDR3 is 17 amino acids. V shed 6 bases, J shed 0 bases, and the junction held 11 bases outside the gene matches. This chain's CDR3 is CASNPVGGGANTGELFF. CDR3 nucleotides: TGCGCCAGCAATCCGGTCGGCGGGGGAGCGAACACCGGGGAGCTGTTTTTT.

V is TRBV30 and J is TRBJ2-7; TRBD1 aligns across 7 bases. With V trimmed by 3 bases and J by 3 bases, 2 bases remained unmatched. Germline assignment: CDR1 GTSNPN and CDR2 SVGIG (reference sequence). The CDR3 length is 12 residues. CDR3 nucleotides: TGTGCCTGGAGCCGGGACAGCTACGAGCAGTACTTC. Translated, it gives CAWSRDSYEQYF.

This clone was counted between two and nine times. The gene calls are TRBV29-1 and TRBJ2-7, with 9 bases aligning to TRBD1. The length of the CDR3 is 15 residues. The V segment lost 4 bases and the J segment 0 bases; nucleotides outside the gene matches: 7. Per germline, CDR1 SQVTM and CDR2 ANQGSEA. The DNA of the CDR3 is TGCAGCGTTGCATCCGGACAGGGGATCTCCTACGAGCAGTACTTC. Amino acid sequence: CSVASGQGISYEQYF.

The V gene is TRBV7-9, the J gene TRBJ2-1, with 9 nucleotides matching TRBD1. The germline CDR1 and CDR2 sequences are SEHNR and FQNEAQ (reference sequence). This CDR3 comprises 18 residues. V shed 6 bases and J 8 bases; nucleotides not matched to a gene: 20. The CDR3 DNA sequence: TGTGCCAGCAGTTCCGGGACAGGGCTCCCCTCGGCTGGGGATGAGCAGTTCTTC. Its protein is CASSSGTGLPSAGDEQFF.

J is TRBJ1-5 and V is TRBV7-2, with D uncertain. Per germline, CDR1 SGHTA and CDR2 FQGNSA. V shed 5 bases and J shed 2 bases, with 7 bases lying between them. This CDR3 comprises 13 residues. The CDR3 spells CASSRGRNQPQHF. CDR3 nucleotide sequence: TGTGCCAGCAGCCGTGGGCGCAATCAGCCCCAGCATTTT.

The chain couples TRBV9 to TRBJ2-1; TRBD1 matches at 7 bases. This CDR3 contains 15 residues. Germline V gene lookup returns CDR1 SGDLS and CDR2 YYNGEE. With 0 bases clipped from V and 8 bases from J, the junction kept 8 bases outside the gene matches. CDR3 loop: CASSVAPDRAHEQFF. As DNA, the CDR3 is TGTGCCAGCAGCGTAGCTCCCGACAGGGCCCATGAGCAGTTCTTC.

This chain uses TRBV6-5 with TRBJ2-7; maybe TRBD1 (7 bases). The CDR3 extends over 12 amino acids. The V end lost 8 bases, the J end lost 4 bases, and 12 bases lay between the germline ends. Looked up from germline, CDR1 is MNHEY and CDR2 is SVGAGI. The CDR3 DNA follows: TGTGCCAGCGGCAGGGGGGTTTACGAGCAGTACTTC. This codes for CASGRGVYEQYF.

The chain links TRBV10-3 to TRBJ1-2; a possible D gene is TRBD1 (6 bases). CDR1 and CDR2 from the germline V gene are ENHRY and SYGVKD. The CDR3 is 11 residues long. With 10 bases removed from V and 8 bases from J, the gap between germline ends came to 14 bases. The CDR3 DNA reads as TGTGCCACTTATGGGGGCGACGGCTACACCTTC. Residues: CATYGGDGYTF.

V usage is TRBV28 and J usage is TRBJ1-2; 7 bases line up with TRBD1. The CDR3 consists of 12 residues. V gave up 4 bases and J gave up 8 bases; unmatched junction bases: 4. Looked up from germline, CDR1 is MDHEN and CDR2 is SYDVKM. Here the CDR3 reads CASSSGGSGYTF. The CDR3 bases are TGTGCCAGCAGTTCAGGGGGGTCGGGCTACACCTTC.

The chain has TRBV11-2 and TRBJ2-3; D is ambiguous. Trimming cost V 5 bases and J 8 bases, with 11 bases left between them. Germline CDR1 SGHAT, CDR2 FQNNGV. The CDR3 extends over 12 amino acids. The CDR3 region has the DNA TGTGCCAGCAGCCAACGGGTCGGTACGCAGTATTTT. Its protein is CASSQRVGTQYF. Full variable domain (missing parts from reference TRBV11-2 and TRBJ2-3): EAGVAQSPRYKIIEKRQSVAFWCNPISGHATLYWYQQILGQGPKLLIQFQNNGVVDDSQLPKDRFSAERLKGVDSTLKIQPAKLEDSAVYLCASSQRVGTQYFGPGTRLTVL.

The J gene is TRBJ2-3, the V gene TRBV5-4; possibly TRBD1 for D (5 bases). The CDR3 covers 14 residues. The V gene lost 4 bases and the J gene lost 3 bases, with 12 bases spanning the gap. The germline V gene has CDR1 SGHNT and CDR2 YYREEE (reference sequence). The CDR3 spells CASSRASGTDTQYF. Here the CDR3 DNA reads TGTGCCAGCAGCCGAGCTTCAGGGACAGATACGCAGTATTTT.

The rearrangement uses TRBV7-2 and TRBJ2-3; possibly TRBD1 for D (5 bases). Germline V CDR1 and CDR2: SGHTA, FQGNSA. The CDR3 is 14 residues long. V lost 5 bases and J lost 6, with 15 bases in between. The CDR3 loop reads CASSSTYGADTQYF. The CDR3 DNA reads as TGTGCCAGCAGCAGCACCTATGGGGCTGATACGCAGTATTTT. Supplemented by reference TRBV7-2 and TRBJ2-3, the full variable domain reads GAGVSQSPSNKVTEKGKDVELRCDPISGHTALYWYRQSLGQGLEFLIYFQGNSAPDKSGLPSDRFSAERTGGSVSTLTIQRTQQEDSAVYLCASSSTYGADTQYFGPGTRLTVL.

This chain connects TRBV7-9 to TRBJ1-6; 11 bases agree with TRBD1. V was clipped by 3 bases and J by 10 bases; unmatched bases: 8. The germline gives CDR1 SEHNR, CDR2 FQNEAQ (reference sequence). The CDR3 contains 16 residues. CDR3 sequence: CASSFWTGGSYSPLHF. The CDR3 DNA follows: TGTGCCAGCAGCTTCTGGACAGGGGGCTCATACTCACCCCTCCACTTT.